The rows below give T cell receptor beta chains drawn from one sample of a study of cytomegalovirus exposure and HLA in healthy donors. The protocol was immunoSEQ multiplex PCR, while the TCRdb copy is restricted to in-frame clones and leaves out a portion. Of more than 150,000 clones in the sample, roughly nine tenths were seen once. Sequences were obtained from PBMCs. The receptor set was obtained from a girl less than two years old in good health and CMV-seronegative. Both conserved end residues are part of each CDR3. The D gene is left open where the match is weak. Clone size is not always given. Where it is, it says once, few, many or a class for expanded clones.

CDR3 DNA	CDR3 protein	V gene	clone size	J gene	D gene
TGTGCCAGTAGTATAGATCCGACACACAGGACTGAAGCTTTCTTT	CASSIDPTHRTEAFF	TRBV19	-	TRBJ1-1	-
TGTGCCAGCAGCCTGGCCGGACTAGCGGGTCTTGATACGCAGTATTTT	CASSLAGLAGLDTQYF	TRBV9	-	TRBJ2-3	TRBD2
TGTGCCAGCAGTGAAGAAACAGGCGGCTATGGCTACACCTTC	CASSEETGGYGYTF	TRBV2	-	TRBJ1-2	-
TGTGCCAGTAGTATAGGACCCCGTTTAAAGAGCGGGAGTCGAACAGATACGCAGTATTTT	CASSIGPRLKSGSRTDTQYF	TRBV19	-	TRBJ2-3	TRBD2
TGCAGCGTTGAGGGGTCTAGCGGGAGAGCTTTATACAATGAGCAGTTCTTC	CSVEGSSGRALYNEQFF	TRBV29-1	-	TRBJ2-1	TRBD2
TGTGCCAGCAGACGGGACAGTAACTATGGCTACACCTTC	CASRRDSNYGYTF	TRBV6-4	-	TRBJ1-2	TRBD1
TGTGCCAGCAGTTACTTAGGCGGGTTGGGGAATGAGCAGTTCTTC	CASSYLGGLGNEQFF	TRBV6-6	-	TRBJ2-1	-
TGTGCCAGCAGCTTGAGAGCTAGCGGAGCAACCTACGAGCAGTACTTC	CASSLRASGATYEQYF	TRBV7-8	-	TRBJ2-7	TRBD2
TGTGCCAGCAGCAACCGCCTGAGCTTGGGAGGGCGGGGCGAGCAGTACTTC	CASSNRLSLGGRGEQYF	TRBV21-1	-	TRBJ2-7	-
TGTGCCAGCAGCCCCAGTGGCCATGAGCAGTTCTTC	CASSPSGHEQFF	TRBV11-3	-	TRBJ2-1	-
TGTGCCAGCAGACTAGACAGGTCAAGAGGGGATACGCAGTATTTT	CASRLDRSRGDTQYF	TRBV5-4	-	TRBJ2-3	-
TGTGCCACCAGCAGGGGAAGGGGCGCAGGCAACGAGCAGTACTTC	CATSRGRGAGNEQYF	TRBV15	-	TRBJ2-7	-
TGTGCCAGCAGTGAGACAGGGTGGCACACCATATATTTT	CASSETGWHTIYF	TRBV6-1	-	TRBJ1-3	TRBD1
TGTGCCAGCAGCGCGGAAACAGGGTATGAAAAACTGTTTTTT	CASSAETGYEKLFF	TRBV9	-	TRBJ1-4	-
TGTGCCAGCAGCTTGGGATCTCCCACGGACAATGAGCAGTTCTTC	CASSLGSPTDNEQFF	TRBV5-4	-	TRBJ2-1	-
TGTGCCAGCACCCCCGGTGGTACTAGCGCATACAATGAGCAGTTCTTC	CASTPGGTSAYNEQFF	TRBV2	-	TRBJ2-1	TRBD2
TGTGCCAGCAGCTTAGGAAGCGGGACTAGCGGGATCTACAATGAGCAGTTCTTC	CASSLGSGTSGIYNEQFF	TRBV11-2	-	TRBJ2-1	TRBD2
TGTGCCAGCAGCTTAGCGTGGACAGCTTACTCCTACGAGCAGTACTTC	CASSLAWTAYSYEQYF	TRBV7-8	-	TRBJ2-7	-
TGTGCCAGCAGCCAGATCCACCGGGAGGGGACCTACAATGAGCAGTTCTTC	CASSQIHREGTYNEQFF	TRBV4-2	-	TRBJ2-1	TRBD2
TGTGCCAGTAGTATAGATCGACAGGGCCGCTACGAGCAGTACTTC	CASSIDRQGRYEQYF	TRBV19	-	TRBJ2-7	TRBD1
TGTGCCACCAGCAGAGAATCCTACGCCTACGAGCAGTACTTC	CATSRESYAYEQYF	TRBV15	once	TRBJ2-7	-
TGCAGCGTTGAAGTTAATCGAGGGGGAACTGAAGCTTTCTTT	CSVEVNRGGTEAFF	TRBV29-1	-	TRBJ1-1	-
TGTGCCAGCAGAGATAGACAGGGTGCTAGCTATGGCTACACCTTC	CASRDRQGASYGYTF	TRBV2	-	TRBJ1-2	TRBD1
TGTGCCAGTAAAAAGGGTGGGGACAGGGGGTACGAGCAGTACTTC	CASKKGGDRGYEQYF	TRBV6-5	-	TRBJ2-7	TRBD1
TGCGCCAGCAGCTGGGGGACTAGCGGGGGGGCCGGAGAGCAGTTCTTC	CASSWGTSGGAGEQFF	TRBV5-1	-	TRBJ2-1	TRBD2
TGTGCCAGCAGCCAAGGCCAGTACACTGAAGCTTTCTTT	CASSQGQYTEAFF	TRBV4-2	-	TRBJ1-1	-
TGTGCCAGCAGCCCCCGACTAGCGGGAGATACGCAGTATTTT	CASSPRLAGDTQYF	TRBV5-4	-	TRBJ2-3	TRBD2
TGCGCCAGCAGCTCGGAGACAGGGGGTGTCTATGGCTACACCTTC	CASSSETGGVYGYTF	TRBV5-1	-	TRBJ1-2	TRBD1
TGTGCCAGCAGCTTTAGCGGGGCCCGGGAGCAGTACTTC	CASSFSGAREQYF	TRBV6-5	-	TRBJ2-7	TRBD2
TGTGCCAGCAGCTTAGAGGTCGGCGCACGCCGGGCGGGCGAGACCCAGTACTTC	CASSLEVGARRAGETQYF	TRBV7-2	-	TRBJ2-5	-
TGTGCCAGCAGCTCGGGACAAAATACGCAGTATTTT	CASSSGQNTQYF	TRBV5-6	-	TRBJ2-3	-
TGTGCCTGTCATAGCGGTCCCTACGAGCAGTACTTC	CACHSGPYEQYF	TRBV30	-	TRBJ2-7	-